The 8 T cell receptor beta chains listed next were all sequenced from one sample in a study of T cells in Graves' hyperthyroidism and ophthalmopathy. The CDR3 regions of TCR beta were amplified from RNA transcripts. In the first-round RT-PCR of the TCR CDR3, the HTBI primer set was used. One entry per CDR3 protein, called by TCRdb with MiXCR from the multiplex PCR reads. The data show about 680,000 distinct CDR3 sequences, about 35% seen once. Sequencing was carried out using blood. These receptors were obtained from a woman in her thirties or forties with Graves' hyperthyroidism.

This clonotype was seen a few times. The chain employs TRBV19 and TRBJ1-1; D is undetermined. Per germline, CDR1 LNHDA and CDR2 SQIVND (reference sequence). CDR3 length: 15 amino acids. The V end was cut by 6 bases, the J end by 0 bases, with 14 bases between. The DNA for the CDR3 is TGTGCCAGTAGCGGACTCATACCGATGAACACTGAAGCTTTCTTT. Translated, it gives CASSGLIPMNTEAFF.

This clonotype was counted many times. This chain connects TRBV29-1 to TRBJ1-2; D call uncertain. V was trimmed by 6 bases and J by 6 bases, leaving 8 bases between them. Looked up from germline, CDR1 is SQVTM and CDR2 is ANQGSEA. The CDR3 length is 10 residues. The CDR3 is CSVQQDGYTF. DNA of the CDR3: TGCAGCGTGCAGCAAGATGGCTACACCTTC.

This clonotype was seen many times. The chain recombines TRBV7-2 with TRBJ1-4; no definite D call. The V end was cut by 4 bases, the J end by 1 base, with 7 bases between. CDR1 and CDR2 from the germline V gene are SGHTA and FQGNSA. This CDR3 spans 14 amino acids. The CDR3 protein is CASSWSRTNEKLFF. Here the CDR3 DNA reads TGTGCCAGCAGCTGGTCGAGAACTAATGAAAAACTGTTTTTT.

This clonotype has ten or more counts. The CDR3 DNA reads as TGTGCCAGCAGCGTGGGGGGGACAGGGGAAGATTCACCCCTCCACTTT. Translated: CASSVGGTGEDSPLHF. V gene TRBV9 combines with J gene TRBJ1-6, with TRBD1 matching 10 bases. The CDR3 has 16 amino acids. After removal of 2 bases from V and 8 bases from J, the junction contained 7 bases not matched to a gene. Germline CDR1 reads SGDLS; CDR2 reads YYNGEE.

This chain uses TRBV20-1 with TRBJ2-5; 10 nucleotides line up with TRBD1. Per germline, CDR1 DFQATT and CDR2 SNEGSKA (reference sequence). The CDR3 length is 14 residues. Unmatched junction bases numbered 2, after V lost 0 bases and J lost 4 bases. CDR3 residues: CSARDGTGAETQYF. DNA of the CDR3: TGCAGTGCTAGAGATGGGACAGGGGCAGAGACCCAGTACTTC.

The chain couples TRBV19 to TRBJ2-5, with TRBD1 as a possible D gene (6 bases). Germline values: CDR1 LNHDA, CDR2 SQIVND (reference sequence). This CDR3 region has 14 residues. V dropped 3 bases and J dropped 3 bases, with 11 bases sitting between them. CDR3 nucleotide sequence: TGTGCCAGTAGTATCCGGGCAGGGGAAGAGACCCAGTACTTC. Its translation: CASSIRAGEETQYF. Filled out from reference TRBV19 and TRBJ2-5, the complete variable domain reads DGGITQSPKYLFRKEGQNVTLSCEQNLNHDAMYWYRQDPGQGLRLIYYSQIVNDFQKGDIAEGYSVSREKKESFPLTVTSAQKNPTAFYLCASSIRAGEETQYFGPGTRLLVL.

This clonotype was found a few times. A read error may be the cause here, since a much bigger clone is one base away. The rearrangement links TRBV20-1 to TRBJ2-7; D may be TRBD2 (5 bases). The CDR3 sequence is 13 residues long. Trimming removed 5 bases at V and 3 bases at J, with 14 bases between. Looked up from germline, CDR1 is DFQATT and CDR2 is SNEGSKA (reference sequence). The CDR3 DNA reads as TGCAGTGCTGGCGGGCCTTTCATCTACGAGCAGTACTTC. Its protein product is CSAGGPFIYEQYF.

The V gene is TRBV7-3, the J gene TRBJ1-2; 10 nucleotides align to TRBD1. J lost 7 bases, V lost 5 bases, and 10 bases had no gene match. The CDR3 loop spans 15 amino acids. Germline-derived CDR1 and CDR2 are SGHTA and FQGTGA. The CDR3 is CASSPGTGVDPGYTF. The CDR3 DNA is TGTGCCAGCAGCCCAGGGACAGGGGTTGATCCTGGCTACACCTTC.